This TCR beta chain was profiled in a study of shared clonotypes between healthy human individuals. Measured with immunoSEQ multiplex PCR; TCRdb has only the in-frame clones, and not every one. The sample has approximately 810,000 clones, around 92% seen once. Cells designated naive CD8 were CD45RO-negative and were positively selected for CCR7, with terminally differentiated effector memory CD45RA+ cells excluded. The specimen sequenced was naive CD8+ T cells sorted from blood. This sequence was found in a man in his thirties or forties in good health.

This CDR3 is CASTSEGGFF. The CDR3 DNA reads TGTGCCAGCACCTCAGAGGGGGGCTTCTTT. The gene calls are TRBV2 and TRBJ1-1; tentatively, D is TRBD1 (6 bases). Germline CDR1 is SNHLY and CDR2 is FYNNEI. The V gene lost 7 bases and the J gene lost 14 bases, with 14 bases spanning the gap. The CDR3 runs to 10 residues.